One and the same sample provided the 20 T cell receptor beta chains below, sequenced in a study of T-cell reconstitution after alpha-beta-depleted transplantation in children. A library of TCRbeta sequences, prepared with unique molecular identifiers, was generated. One entry per CDR3 protein results from TCRdb running MiXCR on the PCR reads. Of about 410,000 distinct CDR3 sequences listed, over 20% were seen once; the top ten hold around 3.9%. The sequenced sample was PBMCs from the stem cell graft donor, obtained from the stem cell graft. These receptors were obtained from a human donor who donated a stem cell graft to a child with acute myeloid leukemia.

This clonotype was recorded a few times. The chain carries TRBV6-5 and TRBJ1-4; TRBD1 might be the D (5 bases). Germline lookup yields CDR1 MNHEY and CDR2 SVGAGI. The CDR3 contains 15 residues. Trimming removed 0 bases from V and 11 bases from J, with 16 bases in between. As DNA, the CDR3 is TGTGCCAGCAGTTACTCGGGGACCGCCTCTTTCAAACTGTTTTTT. Its protein product is CASSYSGTASFKLFF.

In this sample, this clonotype turned up a few times. This chain connects TRBV6-5 to TRBJ1-5, with 7 bases aligning to TRBD1. Germline V gene sequence: CDR1 MNHEY, CDR2 SVGAGI. The length of the CDR3 is 15 residues. J was trimmed by 6 bases and V by 2 bases; bases with no gene match: 7. The CDR3 reads CASSYTGEGGQPQHF. The DNA of the CDR3 is TGTGCCAGCAGTTACACAGGGGAAGGCGGTCAGCCCCAGCATTTT.

This chain links TRBV7-9 with TRBJ2-7; D is possibly TRBD1 (6 bases). The CDR3 loop spans 12 amino acids. Trimming removed 7 bases from V and 5 bases from J, with 12 bases in between. CDR1 and CDR2 (germline): SEHNR, FQNEAQ (reference sequence). The CDR3: CASTGTSDEQYF. CDR3 nucleotide sequence: TGTGCCAGCACCGGGACATCCGACGAGCAGTACTTC.

This clonotype occurred many times. V and J are TRBV19 and TRBJ2-7; D tentatively fits TRBD1 or TRBD2 (5 bases each). The germline V and J ends were trimmed by 3 bases and 0 bases, with 9 bases remaining between them. Germline CDR1 and CDR2: LNHDA and SQIVND (reference sequence). The CDR3 runs 14 residues. This CDR3 reads CASSIGTSSYEQYF. In nucleotides, the CDR3 is TGTGCCAGTAGTATTGGGACGAGCTCCTACGAGCAGTACTTC.

In this sample, this clonotype turned up many times. V gene TRBV29-1 combines with J gene TRBJ2-1; D possibly corresponds to TRBD2 (7 bases). The CDR3 is made up of 15 amino acids. V was pared by 6 bases and J by 3 bases, with 18 bases between. Germline V gene lookup returns CDR1 SQVTM and CDR2 ANQGSEA. The CDR3 loop is CSVKGGDIDYNEQFF. DNA of the CDR3: TGCAGCGTCAAGGGGGGGGACATTGACTACAATGAGCAGTTCTTC.

The CDR3 here is CASRPGASLGKLFF. DNA of the CDR3: TGTGCCAGCAGGCCGGGAGCCTCCCTGGGGAAACTGTTTTTT. The J gene is TRBJ1-4, the V gene TRBV12-3 or TRBV12-4, with unresolved D. The CDR3 sequence is 14 residues long. Trimming removed 6 bases at V and 11 bases at J, with 19 bases between.

The chain combines TRBV6-1 with TRBJ2-7; D remains unclear. This CDR3 comprises 13 residues. Germline V CDR1 and CDR2: MNHNS, SASEGT. V shed 8 bases and J shed 0 bases, with 11 bases lying between them. Here the CDR3 reads CASLDVNSYEQYF. The DNA of the CDR3 is TGTGCCAGCCTAGACGTGAACTCCTACGAGCAGTACTTC.

This clonotype was seen repeatedly, ten times or more. The gene calls are TRBV29-1 and TRBJ2-2; TRBD2 agrees at 9 bases. Germline assignment: CDR1 SQVTM and CDR2 ANQGSEA. There are 15 residues in the CDR3. The chain's CDR3 is CGRTSDIRNTGELFF. CDR3 in DNA: TGCGGCCGGACTAGCGACATTCGAAACACCGGGGAGCTGTTTTTT.

This rearrangement joins TRBV21-1 to TRBJ2-1; the table's D call, TRBD2, was not checked against the DNA. TRBV21-1 is noted as a pseudogene. The CDR3 extends over 14 amino acids. The CDR3 nucleotides are TGTGCCAGCAGCCCCCGGGGACTATTCAATGAGCAGTTCTTC. Residues: CASSPRGLFNEQFF.

This chain joins TRBV20-1 and TRBJ2-3, with 10 bases identical to TRBD2. CDR3 length: 15 amino acids. V lost 4 bases, J lost 2 bases, and 6 bases stayed unmatched. The germline V gene has CDR1 DFQATT and CDR2 SNEGSKA (reference sequence). CDR3 bases: TGCAGTGCTATTACTAGCGGGGACGCCACAGATACGCAGTATTTT. Its protein is CSAITSGDATDTQYF.

The chain links TRBV18 to TRBJ2-3; D might be TRBD2 (6 bases). Germline CDR1 is KGHSH and CDR2 is LQKENI. The CDR3 covers 14 residues. The germline V and J ends were trimmed by 5 bases and 1 base, with 10 bases remaining between them. CDR3 loop: CASSGGLRTDTQYF. The CDR3 DNA follows: TGTGCCAGCTCAGGGGGACTTCGCACAGATACGCAGTATTTT. Combining the CDR3 with reference TRBV18 and TRBJ2-3 gives the whole variable domain NAGVMQNPRHLVRRRGQEARLRCSPMKGHSHVYWYRQLPEEGLKFMVYLQKENIIDESGMPKERFSAEFPKEGPSILRIQQVVRGDSAAYFCASSGGLRTDTQYFGPGTRLTVL.

This clonotype was detected many times. The chain carries TRBV5-1 and TRBJ2-7; D gene uncertain. Between the trimmed V and J ends, which lost 4 bases and 0 bases, there was a span of 11 bases. In germline, CDR1 is SGHRS, CDR2 YFSETQ. This CDR3 is 14 amino acids long. CDR3 sequence (DNA): TGCGCCAGCAGCCCCGGTCTCCTCTCCTACGAGCAGTACTTC. It translates to CASSPGLLSYEQYF.

This clonotype was seen ten or more times. This sequence joins TRBV6-5 and TRBJ2-3, with D tentatively TRBD1 (5 bases). The V gene's germline CDR1 is MNHEY and CDR2 SVGAGI. The CDR3 runs 15 residues. The V and J ends lost 2 bases and 3 bases respectively, with 12 bases between them. In DNA, the CDR3 is TGTGCCAGCAGTTACAGGCAGGGTTCAACAGATACGCAGTATTTT. Translated, it gives CASSYRQGSTDTQYF.

This clonotype was counted ten times or more. The chain has TRBV29-1 and TRBJ1-1; D might be TRBD1 (6 bases). This CDR3 has 14 residues. V dropped 6 bases and J dropped 5 bases, with 19 bases sitting between them. Germline CDR1 and CDR2: SQVTM and ANQGSEA. In nucleotides, the CDR3 is TGCAGCGTGGACCTAACAGGGATGGGGACTGAAGCTTTCTTT. The encoded protein is CSVDLTGMGTEAFF.

A note on this clonotype: One base away lies a much larger clone, so this may be a sequencing read error. This chain connects TRBV12-3 or TRBV12-4 to TRBJ2-7, with TRBD1 matching 7 bases. This CDR3 comprises 12 residues. CDR3 amino acids: CAGSSGQAEQYF. The CDR3 nucleotides are TGTGCCGGCAGTTCCGGACAGGCCGAGCAGTACTTC.

This chain connects TRBV5-1 to TRBJ2-7, with D hard to call. V gave up 3 bases and J gave up 4 bases, with 20 bases separating them. Looked up from germline, CDR1 is SGHRS and CDR2 is YFSETQ. The CDR3 has 16 amino acids. The CDR3 coding sequence is TGCGCCAGCAGCTACTACGACTTACCGAACGGGTACGAGCAGTACTTC. The encoded protein is CASSYYDLPNGYEQYF.

This clonotype turned up a few times. The V and J genes are TRBV12-3 or TRBV12-4 and TRBJ1-1; 10 nucleotides line up with TRBD1. The CDR3 is 16 residues long. J was trimmed by 1 base and V by 6 bases; bases with no gene match: 8. As DNA, the CDR3 is TGTGCCAGCAGGCTCGGGACAGGGGCAACGAACACTGAAGCTTTCTTT. Translating gives CASRLGTGATNTEAFF.

This clonotype was seen a few times. This sequence joins TRBV13 and TRBJ2-7; 9 bases are shared with TRBD1. From germline, CDR1 is PRHDT and CDR2 FYEKMQ (reference sequence). The CDR3 extends over 15 amino acids. After removal of 5 bases from V and 5 bases from J, the junction contained 10 bases not matched to a gene. CDR3 sequence: CASSTWTGVRDEQYF. Here the CDR3 DNA reads TGTGCCAGCAGCACCTGGACAGGGGTGAGAGACGAGCAGTACTTC.

The V and J genes are TRBV2 and TRBJ2-1; 8 nucleotides align to TRBD2. Germline loops: CDR1 SNHLY, CDR2 FYNNEI. The CDR3 is 15 amino acids. The CDR3 DNA sequence: TGTGCAGCCCCCATAGCGGGAATTTCCTACAATGAGCAGTTCTTC. Protein: CAAPIAGISYNEQFF.

Ten or more counts support this clonotype. CDR3 loop: CAISGTAQETQYF. The CDR3 DNA sequence: TGTGCCATCAGCGGGACAGCTCAAGAGACCCAGTACTTC. This chain links TRBV10-3 with TRBJ2-5, with TRBD1 matching over 7 bases. CDR3 length: 13 amino acids. V dropped 6 bases and J dropped 2; count of bases not matched to a gene: 3. Looked up from germline, CDR1 is ENHRY and CDR2 is SYGVKD.